Listed here are 14 T cell receptor beta chains from one sample, sequenced in a study of shared clonotypes between healthy human individuals. The protocol was immunoSEQ multiplex PCR, while the TCRdb copy is restricted to in-frame clones and leaves out a portion. The repertoire includes 1,400,000 or so clones, 98% of them detected once, and approximately 0.4% sits in the top ten. The sequencing input was naive CD4+ T cells sorted from blood. Subset in this sample: CD45RA+ positively selected. Receptor source: a young man in good health.

This clone was found once. Other nucleotide sequences from this sample produce the same CDR3. The V call is TRBV9, the J call TRBJ2-1, with 8 bases identical to TRBD1. V dropped 0 bases and J dropped 4; count of bases not matched to a gene: 3. CDR1 SGDLS and CDR2 YYNGEE come from the germline V gene. This CDR3 comprises 15 residues. In DNA, the CDR3 is TGTGCCAGCAGCGTAGGACACAGGGGGTACAATGAGCAGTTCTTC. It codes for CASSVGHRGYNEQFF.

The chain recombines TRBV11-1 with TRBJ2-1, with D hard to call. Deletions cut 2 bases from V and 4 bases from J, with 3 bases between. CDR3 size: 12 residues. From germline, CDR1 is SGHAT and CDR2 FQDESV (reference sequence). The CDR3 coding sequence is TGTGCCAGCAGCTTAATGTACAATGAGCAGTTCTTC. It codes for CASSLMYNEQFF.

The chain links TRBV5-1 to TRBJ1-1; 8 nucleotides line up with TRBD1. Germline assignment: CDR1 SGHRS and CDR2 YFSETQ. The V segment lost 2 bases and the J segment 7 bases; nucleotides outside the gene matches: 7. The CDR3 loop spans 14 amino acids. CDR3 in DNA: TGCGCCAGCAGCTTTCCAGACAGGGGAGGTGAAGCTTTCTTT. Translating it yields CASSFPDRGGEAFF.

This chain connects TRBV11-2 to TRBJ1-2; possibly TRBD1 for D (6 bases). Between the trimmed V and J ends, which lost 5 bases and 2 bases, there was a span of 9 bases. This CDR3 contains 13 residues. The germline V gene has CDR1 SGHAT and CDR2 FQNNGV. In DNA, the CDR3 is TGTGCCAGCAGCGGGACACCCAACTATGGCTACACCTTC. Amino acid sequence: CASSGTPNYGYTF.

This chain uses TRBV29-1 with TRBJ1-4; D is unresolved. Germline V gene sequence: CDR1 SQVTM, CDR2 ANQGSEA. Trimming stripped 7 bases from V and 8 bases from J, with 14 bases between. This CDR3 has 12 residues. The CDR3 DNA reads as TGCAGCGCCACCCTGGGAAAGGAAAAACTGTTTTTT. As protein: CSATLGKEKLFF.

The genes are TRBV7-9 and TRBJ1-1, with no clear D. This CDR3 has 18 residues. V was trimmed by 4 bases and J by 4 bases, leaving 25 bases between them. Germline V gives CDR1 SEHNR, CDR2 FQNEAQ (reference sequence). DNA of the CDR3: TGTGCCAGCAGCTCTCTAAGCCCCGGGGTAGGTGGGAGCACTGAAGCTTTCTTT. As protein: CASSSLSPGVGGSTEAFF.

The gene calls are TRBV2 and TRBJ2-5; D uncertain. Germline V CDR1 and CDR2: SNHLY, FYNNEI. Trimming cost V 4 bases and J 5 bases, with 11 bases left between them. The CDR3 sequence is 13 residues long. The CDR3 region has the DNA TGTGCCAGCAGTGTCCCTCGTTCGGAGACCCAGTACTTC. Residues: CASSVPRSETQYF.

This sequence joins TRBV27 and TRBJ2-4; no reliable D call. Trimming shortened V by 5 bases and J by 5 bases, and 13 bases separated the two germline ends. This CDR3 contains 14 residues. The germline CDR1 and CDR2 sequences are MNHEY and SMNVEV (reference sequence). CDR3 in amino acids: CASSEEGSQNIQYF. The CDR3, as DNA: TGTGCCAGCAGTGAAGAAGGTAGTCAAAACATTCAGTACTTC.

J is TRBJ2-3 and V is TRBV11-3; 8 bases agree with TRBD2. This CDR3 contains 16 residues. With 4 bases clipped from V and 3 bases from J, the junction kept 9 bases outside the gene matches. CDR1 is SGHNT, CDR2 YENEEA, per germline. This CDR3 reads CASSSSIAGRTDTQYF. The CDR3 DNA follows: TGTGCCAGCAGCTCGAGCATAGCGGGAAGGACAGATACGCAGTATTTT.

This sequence joins TRBV2 and TRBJ2-5; TRBD1 matches 8 bases. V shed 4 bases, J shed 3 bases, and the junction held 7 bases outside the gene matches. Germline V gene data show CDR1 as SNHLY and CDR2 as FYNNEI. The CDR3 has 15 amino acids. CDR3 sequence (DNA): TGTGCCAGCAGTGCGGAGTCAGGGGGCGAAGAGACCCAGTACTTC. Protein product: CASSAESGGEETQYF.

V gene TRBV16 combines with J gene TRBJ2-7; no definite D call. The V and J ends lost 4 bases and 4 bases respectively, with 11 bases between them. This CDR3 region has 13 residues. CDR1 is KGHSY and CDR2 is FQNENV in the germline V gene. The CDR3 DNA follows: TGTGCCAGCAGCCGCGAGGACCGGTACGAGCAGTACTTC. Translation gives CASSREDRYEQYF.

The chain's CDR3 is CASSPTLSTYEQYF. CDR3 in DNA: TGTGCCAGCAGCCCTACACTAAGCACCTACGAGCAGTACTTC. The chain uses TRBV14 and TRBJ2-7; the D is unclear. The CDR3 contains 14 residues. Germline CDR1 is SGHDN and CDR2 is FVKESK. Trimming removed 4 bases at V and 2 bases at J, with 12 bases between.

V usage is TRBV18 and J usage is TRBJ2-6, with 9 bases lining up with TRBD1. The CDR3 length is 19 residues. Germline assignment: CDR1 KGHSH and CDR2 LQKENI. The junction had 8 bases not matched to a gene; V was cut back by 2 bases and J by 0 bases. In nucleotides, the CDR3 is TGTGCCAGCTCACCATTGCCGGGACAGGGAAGCTCTGGGGCCAACGTCCTGACTTTC. Protein: CASSPLPGQGSSGANVLTF.

The chain links TRBV19 to TRBJ2-7; D is perhaps TRBD2 (5 bases). This CDR3 spans 13 amino acids. In germline, CDR1 is LNHDA, CDR2 SQIVND (reference sequence). Trimming shortened V by 5 bases and J by 2 bases, and 10 bases separated the two germline ends. The CDR3 loop reads CASSRMEAYEQYF. The CDR3 DNA reads TGTGCCAGTAGTCGGATGGAGGCCTACGAGCAGTACTTC. Based on the CDR3 plus reference TRBV19 and TRBJ2-7, the full variable domain is DGGITQSPKYLFRKEGQNVTLSCEQNLNHDAMYWYRQDPGQGLRLIYYSQIVNDFQKGDIAEGYSVSREKKESFPLTVTSAQKNPTAFYLCASSRMEAYEQYFGPGTRLTVT.